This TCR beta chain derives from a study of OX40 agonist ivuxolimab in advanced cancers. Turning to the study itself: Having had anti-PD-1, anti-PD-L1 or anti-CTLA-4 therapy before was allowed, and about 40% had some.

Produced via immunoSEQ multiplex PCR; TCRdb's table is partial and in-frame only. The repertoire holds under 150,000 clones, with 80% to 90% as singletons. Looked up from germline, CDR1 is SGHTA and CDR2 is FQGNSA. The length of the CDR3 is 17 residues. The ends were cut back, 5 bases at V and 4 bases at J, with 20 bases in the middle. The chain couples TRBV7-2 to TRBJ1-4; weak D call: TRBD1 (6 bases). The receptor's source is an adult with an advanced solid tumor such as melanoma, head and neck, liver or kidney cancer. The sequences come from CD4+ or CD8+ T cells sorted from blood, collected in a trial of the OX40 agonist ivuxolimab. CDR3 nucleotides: TGTGCCAGCAGCCCGAGAGGGGGGGGCGCGGTTAATGAAAAACTGTTTTTT. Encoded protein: CASSPRGGGAVNEKLFF.